This T cell receptor beta chain comes out of a study of Graves' ophthalmopathy and Graves' hyperthyroidism (dated by TCRdb to about 2018). Notes on the research overall: Peripheral blood samples were taken at the time of initial diagnosis, before any treatment was given. To tell Graves' ophthalmopathy apart from Graves' hyperthyroidism, and to predict which patients would progress to ophthalmopathy, the study relied on TCR beta repertoire signatures. In total, 135 blood samples were TCR-sequenced: 40 to 45 ophthalmopathy, under 80 hyperthyroidism and approximately 17 hyperthyroidism-to-ophthalmopathy patients. The 95 to 100 discovery patients were randomly split 7:3 into training and test sets. To explore V-J signatures distinguishing ophthalmopathy from hyperthyroidism, a discovery set of approximately 100 patients (around 44 ophthalmopathy, 55 to 60 stable hyperthyroidism) was enrolled. Following sample collection, hyperthyroidism patients were given methimazole at a starting dose of 30 mg daily, and ophthalmopathy patients were given high-dose intravenous methylprednisolone. In roughly 6 hyperthyroidism patients, the T-cell repertoire of thyroid tissue was compared with the T-cell repertoire of blood. The independent validation cohort included about 20 hyperthyroidism patients plus 17 patients who later progressed from hyperthyroidism to ophthalmopathy.

TCR beta CDR3 regions were amplified from RNA transcripts for repertoire sequencing. The first round was an RT-PCR using HTBI primers with the Qiagen OneStep RT-PCR kit, and this first round was followed by a second-round multiplex PCR, then size selection and purification. Sequencing of the libraries was carried out on an Illumina HiSeq2000 in paired-end mode with 100 bp reads. The paper's processing steps were these. SOAPnuke was used to process the reads, throwing out any read that had adapters, had uncalled bases, had a mean Phred below 15, or lacked an exact constant-primer or identifier match. High-quality paired reads were merged with COPE v1.2.5. Clonotypes were defined as unique nucleotide sequences and were aligned to IMGT TRB V, D and J references using MiTCR v1.1. Only V-J combinations with frequency above 0.0001 were analysed, covering 99.2% of repertoires. For each V-J combination, a TCR clonal expansion and chaos score was defined as F50 clonal expansion divided by the chaos observed in the TCRdist matrix. Welch's t-statistics and random forest were used to reduce the features to 10 to 15 V-J combinations, which were then used as input to a naive Bayes classifier. The Morisita-Horn index was used to measure how similar the thyroid and blood repertoires were. TCRdb took the public reads, trimmed them with fastp at Q25, ran MiXCR for clone calling and kept in-frame beta chains. Every CDR3 protein is listed once, alongside the most common genes and DNA of its rows. These V and J calls rely on TCRdb rather than the paper's analysis. The sample yields about 400,000 distinct CDR3 sequences; roughly 21% were counted once. Roughly 3% of the sample goes to the ten largest clones.

This clonotype was seen many times. Its specific antigen is unknown. Nothing much larger sits one base from this clone, and base qualities are not available. Trimming leaves V shorter by 2 bases and J shorter by 5 bases, with the junction holding 11 bases beyond the gene matches. Including cysteine and phenylalanine, the CDR3 has 16 amino acids. The only DNA kept is the CDR3, 48 bases in frame from the first base. The germline V gene supplies CDR1 SGHRS and CDR2 YFSETQ. Stable hyperthyroidism was defined as no progression to ophthalmopathy within 18 months of follow-up. Hyperthyroidism patients were newly diagnosed, with disease duration under 2 months, and aged 18 to 65 years. Patients with other autoimmune diseases, uncontrolled infections, pregnancy or lactation were excluded. Clinical symptoms, serum thyroxine, TRAb, thyroid ultrasound and orbital computed tomography formed the basis of the diagnosis. Using Ficoll-Paque density gradient centrifugation, PBMCs were isolated from about 10 ml of fresh peripheral blood. Total RNA was extracted using Trizol reagent, and RNA quality was checked on an Agilent 2100 Bioanalyzer.

What the work shows at the level of the full study, not this receptor alone: In cross-validation, the 13-signature model distinguished ophthalmopathy from stable hyperthyroidism with 85% to 90% sensitivity and approximately 81% specificity, and in the test set the corresponding values were roughly 80% and 76%. In validation, the model predicted ophthalmopathy progression with about 71% sensitivity and 72.22% specificity; approximately 12 predicted patients were CT-confirmed with GO in a median of around 6 months. No statistical method was used to predetermine the sample size, and group allocation was not hidden from the investigators. Most expanded thyroid clonotypes with frequency above 0.001 were also detected in blood, suggesting blood repertoires may reflect the thyroid immune response.

This clonotype was obtained from a woman under 30 with stable Graves' hyperthyroidism. Donor details come from another sample of the same person, matched by shared clones. The sequence is built from TRBV5-1 and TRBJ1-2; 8 nucleotides in the junction match TRBD1. The specimen was peripheral blood. The CDR3 amino acid sequence is: CASSLRQDRAPYGYTF. DNA sequence: TGCGCCAGCAGCTTAAGACAGGACAGGGCCCCTTATGGCTACACCTTC.